The 5 T cell receptor beta chains given below trace back to one sample, sequenced in a study of shared clonotypes between healthy human individuals. Terminally differentiated effector memory CD45RA+ cells were left out of the naive CD8 fraction, which was CD45RO-negative and positively selected for CCR7. The method was immunoSEQ multiplex PCR; TCRdb's version includes in-frame clones alone and lacks a portion of them. The table lists roughly 550,000 clones, about 95% of them singletons. Material: naive CD8+ T cells sorted from blood. The origin of the receptors is a woman aged 25 to 39 in good health.

A word on this clone: The sample carries other DNA sequences with the same CDR3. The rearrangement uses TRBV27 and TRBJ2-1; D gene uncertain. This CDR3 comprises 14 residues. Trimming pared 2 bases from V and 0 bases from J, leaving 5 bases between. Germline V CDR1 and CDR2: MNHEY, SMNVEV (reference sequence). The CDR3 nucleotides are TGTGCCAGCAGTTTAGTAGGCTCCTACAATGAGCAGTTCTTC. Protein product: CASSLVGSYNEQFF.

Remarks on this clone: The sample has other DNA sequences that encode this CDR3 too. The chain couples TRBV6-1 to TRBJ2-7; possibly TRBD2 for D (6 bases). The CDR3 loop spans 12 amino acids. Germline V gene data show CDR1 as MNHNS and CDR2 as SASEGT. Trimming took off 3 bases at V and 4 bases at J, with 7 bases between the two ends. The CDR3 loop reads CASSDSGYEQYF. DNA of the CDR3: TGTGCCAGCAGTGACAGCGGGTACGAGCAGTACTTC.

The chain combines TRBV30 with TRBJ1-5; possible D gene TRBD1, 5 bases. This CDR3 comprises 14 residues. Germline CDR1 is GTSNPN and CDR2 is SVGIG (reference sequence). V was pared by 1 base and J by 0 bases, with 7 bases between. CDR3 bases: TGTGCCTGGAGTGAAGGGGCTAGCAATCAGCCCCAGCATTTT. Translating gives CAWSEGASNQPQHF.

This chain links TRBV7-8 with TRBJ2-7, with a weak D call TRBD1 (5 bases). Germline values: CDR1 SGHVS, CDR2 FQNEAQ. Trimming cost V 0 bases and J 4 bases, with 16 bases left between them. This CDR3 contains 16 residues. CDR3 sequence: CASSLAGLPSFYEQYF. The CDR3, as DNA: TGTGCCAGCAGCTTAGCGGGGCTTCCTTCTTTTTACGAGCAGTACTTC.

This clone was seen just once. V gene TRBV5-6 combines with J gene TRBJ2-7; tentative D call: TRBD2 (5 bases). CDR1 and CDR2 from the germline V gene are SGHDT and YYEEEE. The V gene lost 2 bases and the J gene lost 6 bases, with 15 bases spanning the gap. The CDR3 is 14 residues long. The DNA of the CDR3 is TGTGCCAGCAGCTTCGGGGATGTTGCCTTCGAGCAGTACTTC. This translates into CASSFGDVAFEQYF. The full variable domain, in which reference TRBV5-6 and TRBJ2-7 provide the parts outside the CDR3, is DAGVTQSPTHLIKTRGQQVTLRCSPKSGHDTVSWYQQALGQGPQFIFQYYEEEERQRGNFPDRFSGHQFPNYSSELNVNALLLGDSALYLCASSFGDVAFEQYFGPGTRLTVT.